This T cell receptor (beta chain) was profiled in a study of shared clonotypes between healthy human individuals. Clones were sequenced by immunoSEQ multiplex PCR, and TCRdb holds only the in-frame ones, with some missing. The sample holds millions of clones, roughly 92% seen once. CD45RA-negative memory and CD45RA+ naive subsets were split from the CD4+ cells. The ends lost 5 bases at V and 9 bases at J; junction bases unmatched: 4. The CDR3 length is 13 residues. CDR1 is SNHLY, CDR2 FYNNEI, per germline. The sequencing input was naive CD4+ T cells sorted from blood. Subset in this sample: CD45RA+ positively selected. This clonotype was obtained from a young man in good health. The J gene is TRBJ1-6, the V gene TRBV2; 7 nucleotides match TRBD1. The CDR3 is CASSNGQVSPLHF. The CDR3, as DNA: TGTGCCAGCAGTAATGGACAGGTTTCACCCCTCCACTTT.